This T cell receptor (beta chain) was documented in a study of cytomegalovirus exposure and HLA in healthy donors. The repertoire was sequenced with immunoSEQ multiplex PCR; TCRdb's copy has only in-frame clones and lacks some. The data hold under 200,000 clones, with approximately 96% observed a single time. Germline assignment: CDR1 SNHLY and CDR2 FYNNEI. The V and J ends lost 5 bases and 0 bases respectively, with 12 bases between them. The CDR3 sequence is 15 residues long. The TCR sequence derives from a woman aged 18-29 years in good health and CMV-seronegative. Sequenced input: PBMCs. J is TRBJ2-3 and V is TRBV2, with D maybe TRBD1 (6 bases). The DNA for the CDR3 is TGTGCCAGCAGTAGTGATGGACAGAGCACAGATACGCAGTATTTT. Encoded protein: CASSSDGQSTDTQYF.